Listed below are T cell receptor beta chains from one sample, sequenced in a study of blood T cells in healthy people across ages. TCRdb fed the 5' RACE reads into MiXCR, producing one record per CDR3 protein. This table holds under 850,000 distinct CDR3 sequences, roughly 40% found once. The sequenced sample consisted of blood. These receptor sequences come from a man between 18 and 29 years old in good health. Both conserved end residues are part of each CDR3. A D gene is named only where the DNA matches it firmly. Only part of the rows carry a size: once, few, many, or a class if the clone is expanded.

v_gene	abundance	d_gene	j_gene	CDR3nt	CDR3aa
TRBV3-1	few	TRBD1	TRBJ2-1	TGTGCCAGCAGCGGGACAGGAATATACAATGAGCAGTTCTTC	CASSGTGIYNEQFF
TRBV18	few	-	TRBJ2-1	TGTGCCAGCTCCAGGGGGGTGACCTCAGGGCCCTACAATGAGCAGTTCTTC	CASSRGVTSGPYNEQFF
TRBV9	many	-	TRBJ2-3	TGTGCCAGCAGCGTTGGTGGGGACACAGATACGCAGTATTTT	CASSVGGDTDTQYF
TRBV5-5	many	-	TRBJ1-5	TGTGCCAGCAGCCCGGGTCTTGGCAATCAGCCCCAGCATTTT	CASSPGLGNQPQHF
TRBV5-1	-	-	TRBJ2-2	TGCGCCAGCAGCTTGGCCGGGGACGACACCGGGGAGCTGTTTTTT	CASSLAGDDTGELFF
TRBV20-1	-	TRBD2	TRBJ2-7	TGCAGTGCTAGACCGAGCGGGGGCTACAATGAGCAGTACTTC	CSARPSGGYNEQYF
TRBV25-1	-	-	TRBJ1-2	-	CASSDFRGGPYGYTF
TRBV4-1	-	TRBD1	TRBJ2-1	TGCACCAGCAGCCAAGACGGGGGGACAGGGTCCTACAATGAGCAGTTCTTC	CTSSQDGGTGSYNEQFF
TRBV14	-	TRBD1	TRBJ2-6	TGTGCCAGCAGGGGGACAGCTGCCTCCGTCCCGACTTTC	CASRGTAASVPTF
TRBV12-3/TRBV12-4	-	-	TRBJ1-1	TGTGCCAGCAGTTTATGGGCAGCCAGGCGGTTGGAAACTTTCTTT	CASSLWAARRLETFF
TRBV6-2/TRBV6-3	-	-	TRBJ1-2	TGTGCCAGCAGTTACCAAGGACGGGGCGCTAACTATGGCTACACCTTC	CASSYQGRGANYGYTF
TRBV3-1	few	-	TRBJ1-2	TGTGCCAGCAGCCAAGATGCTTCAGGGCCGGAGGGCTACACCTTC	CASSQDASGPEGYTF
TRBV7-9	-	-	TRBJ2-1	TGTGCCAGCAGCTTAGATGGGGGCCCAGAGCAGTTCTTC	CASSLDGGPEQFF
TRBV7-2	-	-	TRBJ1-1	TGTGCCAGCAGCCCATTGTCCCCCGGGACACCGATGAACACTGAAGCTTTCTTT	CASSPLSPGTPMNTEAFF
TRBV6-5	many	TRBD1	TRBJ2-5	TGTGCCAGCAGTCCGCCCAGACAGGGTAATTTGGAGACCCAGTACTTC	CASSPPRQGNLETQYF
TRBV6-5	few	-	TRBJ1-5	TGTGCCAGCAGTTTTAGGTTCAATCAGCCCCAGCATTTT	CASSFRFNQPQHF
TRBV9	once	TRBD1	TRBJ1-2	TGTGCCAGCAGCGTAAATGCGGGACAGTCCTATGGCTACACCTTC	CASSVNAGQSYGYTF
TRBV6-5	-	-	TRBJ1-2	TGTGCCAGCAGTGCTTCGACTGCATTAGGTGGCTACACCTTC	CASSASTALGGYTF
TRBV9	-	TRBD1	TRBJ2-1	TGTGCCAGCAGCTCAACAAACAGGGGCTCCTACAATGAGCAGTTCTTC	CASSSTNRGSYNEQFF
TRBV12-3/TRBV12-4	few	-	TRBJ1-1	TGTGCCAGCAGCGTACAGGTGGCTGAAGCTTTCTTT	CASSVQVAEAFF
TRBV7-2	-	TRBD2	TRBJ2-5	TGTGCCAGCAGCTGGGCAGCGGGGGTCCAAGAGACCCAGTACTTC	CASSWAAGVQETQYF
TRBV20-1	-	-	TRBJ1-5	TGCAGGGGGACAAGGGAAGGTCAGCCCCAGCATTTT	CRGTREGQPQHF
TRBV6-5	few	-	TRBJ2-5	TGTGCCAGCAGTTCCGACGGAGCCCTCCAAGAGACCCAGTACTTC	CASSSDGALQETQYF
TRBV27	-	-	TRBJ1-2	TGTGCCAGCAGTTACGTCCCCGGTCAGTATGGCTACACCTTC	CASSYVPGQYGYTF
TRBV27	many	-	TRBJ2-5	TGTGCCAGCAGTTGGGGCCTAGTATCCCAAGAGACCCAGTACTTC	CASSWGLVSQETQYF
TRBV6-2/TRBV6-3	-	TRBD1	TRBJ2-3	TGTGCCGTACAACAGGGGGCCGTCACAGATACGCAGTATTTT	CAVQQGAVTDTQYF
TRBV13	few	TRBD2	TRBJ2-3	TGTGCCAGCAGCTTAGCCCCCTTGGCGGGGGAAACAGATACGCAGTATTTT	CASSLAPLAGETDTQYF
TRBV6-5	-	-	TRBJ1-6	TGTGCCAGCAGAGACGGGGGTTCACCCCTCCACTTT	CASRDGGSPLHF
TRBV4-1	-	TRBD1	TRBJ1-5	TGCGCCAGCCCCAACGCGGGGGGACAGGGGAATGGAGGCAATCAGCCCCAGCATTTT	CASPNAGGQGNGGNQPQHF
TRBV4-3	-	-	TRBJ1-4	TGCGCCAGCAGCCAAGGGGTCCGGGGAGTTAATGAAAAACTGTTTTTT	CASSQGVRGVNEKLFF
TRBV12-3/TRBV12-4	few	TRBD1	TRBJ2-7	TGTGCCAGCAGTTTAGTCGGGACAGGGATCGAGCAGTACTTC	CASSLVGTGIEQYF
TRBV20-1	few	TRBD1	TRBJ1-1	TGCAGTCCGGAGGGGGCGAAAAGTAACACTGAAGCTTTCTTT	CSPEGAKSNTEAFF
TRBV6-5	few	-	TRBJ2-5	TGTGCCAGCAGTTACGGGGGTTCTCAAGAGACCCAGTACTTC	CASSYGGSQETQYF
TRBV5-1	-	-	TRBJ2-5	TGCGCCAGCAGCTGGGACGGGCAAGAGACCCAGTACTTC	CASSWDGQETQYF
TRBV6-1	many	TRBD2	TRBJ2-5	TGTGCCAGCACCGAGACTAGCGGGGGAAAACAAGAGACCCAGTACTTC	CASTETSGGKQETQYF
TRBV28	few	TRBD1	TRBJ1-1	TGTGCCAGCAGGCCGACAGGGTTTGGGAACACTGAAGCTTTCTTT	CASRPTGFGNTEAFF
TRBV4-2	many	TRBD1	TRBJ2-1	TGTGCCAGCAGCCAAGATAGTGGGACAGGGGGCAATGAGCAGTTCTTC	CASSQDSGTGGNEQFF
TRBV10-3	-	TRBD2	TRBJ2-1	TGTGCCATCAGTGGGTTAGCGGGGGGCACCCTCTTCTACAATGAGCAGTTCTTC	CAISGLAGGTLFYNEQFF
TRBV29-1	-	-	TRBJ2-3	TGCAGCGTTGAAGGTCCCGTCACAGCGGATACGCAGTATTTT	CSVEGPVTADTQYF
TRBV2	few	-	TRBJ1-5	TGTGCCAGCAACCAGGGCAACAATCAGCCCCAGCATTTT	CASNQGNNQPQHF
TRBV5-4	-	-	TRBJ1-1	TGTGCCAGCAGCGAGATAGGGTTCACTGAAGCTTTCTTT	CASSEIGFTEAFF
TRBV20-1	-	TRBD2	TRBJ2-5	TGCAGTGCTTCCCCGGGGGGACCCGAGACCCAGTACTTC	CSASPGGPETQYF
TRBV12-3/TRBV12-4	few	TRBD1	TRBJ1-5	TGTGCCAGCAGCCTTGGACAGGGGGCCCTAAGCAATCAGCCCCAGCATTTT	CASSLGQGALSNQPQHF
TRBV15	-	-	TRBJ2-5	TGTGCCACCAGCAGAGATTGGGGGGGCTCCCAAGAGACCCAGTACTTC	CATSRDWGGSQETQYF
TRBV13	-	-	TRBJ1-2	TGTGCCAGCAGCTTAGGACAGGTGAACGCCAATAACTATGGCTACACCTTC	CASSLGQVNANNYGYTF
TRBV14	many	-	TRBJ2-3	TGTGCCAGCAGCCAAGTTCCAGATACGCAGTATTTT	CASSQVPDTQYF